This T cell receptor beta chain is from a study of blood T cells in healthy people across ages (dated by TCRdb to about 2015). Looking at the study overall: In model experiments, template switching captured roughly one uniquely barcoded TCR beta cDNA molecule for every two T cells. Age-related changes in TCR beta repertoire diversity were measured in the study by deep sequencing normalized with unique cDNA molecular identifiers. The donors were divided into four age groups: young (average around 17 years), middle-aged (about 39), aged (under 70) and long-lived (roughly 86). To avoid experimental bias, donors of different ages were randomly spread across the sequencing lanes. Using the same blood draw, the study looked at two additional independent replicas of 1 million unique cDNA reads for two donors, one aged 18 to 30 and the other aged 80 or older. The full study reports these points: Compared with the aged group, the long-lived group had more naive CD4+ T cells, fewer expanded clones and increased TCR diversity, a pattern suggesting age selection. Estimates of total diversity from one million sequenced T cells were regarded as lower bounds and underestimates. The CMV infection status of donors was not known, potentially confounding age-related changes in expanded clonotypes. There was a strong correlation between observed TCR beta diversity and the percentage of naive T cells measured by flow cytometry. As age increased, observed TCR beta diversity per million T cells dropped in a roughly linear way, and a significant reduction was already evident by age 40. Because profiling used bulk unsorted PBMCs, naive and antigen-experienced compartments could not be compared conclusively.

Only a few counts were recorded for this clonotype. There is no known antigen for this receptor. The input lacks base qualities; no much larger clone sits a single base away. Its CDR3 holds 17 amino acids, cysteine through phenylalanine. CDR3 DNA is the only sequence kept; it has 51 bases, read in frame from the first base. The germline V gene (reference sequence) gives CDR1 as DFQATT and CDR2 as SNEGSKA. Deletion took 1 base off V and 7 bases off J, with a span of 26 bases between the germline ends. Donors were a few dozen systemically healthy Caucasian individuals from Russia aged roughly 6 to 90 years. Each donor gave about 9.8 milliliters of peripheral blood, drawn into EDTA-treated Vacutainer tubes. Ficoll-Paque density-gradient centrifugation was used to isolate PBMCs, with at least 7 million per sample. Trizol reagent was used to extract total RNA from the PBMCs, yielding at least 6 micrograms per sample. For every donor, an aliquot of PBMCs went through flow cytometry to measure the percentages of naive CD45RAhigh/CD27high T cells.

The method behind the library was 5' RACE. The run used an Illumina HiSeq 2500. A second roughly 7 to 11 cycle PCR used a sample-barcoded 5' primer and a J-beta primer mix. Each TCR beta cDNA molecule received a unique molecular identifier from a template-switch 5' adaptor carrying 12 random nucleotides. At least 3 million CDR3-containing paired-end reads were obtained from each sample. First-strand cDNA synthesis was performed from all RNA using the Mint cDNA synthesis kit, with priming by a TRBC-specific oligonucleotide. Following uracil-DNA glycosylase treatment, a first 18-cycle PCR with universal primers M1SS and BC2_uni_R was performed on all cDNA. In the authors' own workflow: Normalization of each sample was performed by random selection of 1 million high-quality reads, each carrying a distinct molecular identifier. Reads with shared molecular identifiers were discarded instead of being binned into consensus sequences. CDR3 identification, clonotype clustering and error correction used MiTCR with a Q25 quality threshold and the strictest error-elimination algorithm. A nonparametric unseen species model with Euler transformation was used to estimate a lower bound on total TCR beta diversity. In-frame beta chains were kept once TCRdb had trimmed the public reads at Q25 with fastp and called clones with MiXCR. Merged by CDR3 protein, the rows form single entries marked with the most common genes and DNA. The V and J calls and clone size come from TCRdb's table, not from the authors' own analysis. This sample holds about 780,000 distinct CDR3 sequences; 35% to 50% were observed only once. The ten largest make up 15% to 20% of the sample.

The specimen sequenced was blood. The rearrangement combines TRBV20-1 with TRBJ2-7; a weak D assignment points to TRBD2 (6 bases agree). This clonotype was sampled from a man older than 75 in good health. The CDR3 in this case is CSARVGGDGSLYNEQYF. The DNA sequence follows: TGCAGTGCTAGAGTGGGCGGGGACGGGAGTCTTTACAATGAGCAGTACTTC.